The 30 T cell receptor beta chains below come from one sample, sequenced in a study of blood T cells in healthy people across ages (dated by TCRdb to the mid-2010s). Libraries came from 5' RACE. The reads were generated on an Illumina HiSeq 2500. A second PCR of roughly 7 to 11 cycles was performed with a sample-barcoded 5' primer and a J-beta primer mix. TCRdb applied fastp at Q25 and MiXCR to the public reads, then kept only in-frame beta chains. All rows with the same CDR3 protein become a single entry with the most common DNA and genes. This sample gives over a million distinct CDR3 sequences in total; around two fifths of them show up just once. In total, the top ten clones hold around 8% of the sample. The sequencing sample was made of blood. These receptors were obtained from a woman in her late teens or twenties in good health.

This clonotype was recorded many times. The chain recombines TRBV4-1 with TRBJ2-3; D is undetermined. This CDR3 comprises 14 residues. Germline CDR1 and CDR2: MGHRA and YSYEKL. V lost 8 bases and J lost 1, with 13 bases in between. In DNA, the CDR3 is TGCGCCAGCTCCCAGGTCGGAGGCACAGATACGCAGTATTTT. Amino acids: CASSQVGGTDTQYF.

The chain carries TRBV29-1 and TRBJ2-3; 7 nucleotides line up with TRBD2. Germline CDR1 SQVTM, CDR2 ANQGSEA. This CDR3 is 15 amino acids long. V trimming: 4 bases; J trimming: 0 bases; junction bases outside the gene matches: 7. DNA of the CDR3: TGCAGCGTTGCTGGCGGGAGCCTTAGCACAGATACGCAGTATTTT. It encodes CSVAGGSLSTDTQYF.

The chain has TRBV2 and TRBJ2-5; unclear D gene. This CDR3 is 14 amino acids long. Trimming left V 2 bases short and J 4 bases short, with 11 bases between. CDR1 and CDR2 (germline): SNHLY, FYNNEI. CDR3 in DNA: TGTGCCAGCAGTGAAAGGATGGGTCGAGAGACCCAGTACTTC. Protein sequence: CASSERMGRETQYF. Based on the CDR3 plus reference TRBV2 and TRBJ2-5, the full variable domain is EPEVTQTPSHQVTQMGQEVILRCVPISNHLYFYWYRQILGQKVEFLVSFYNNEISEKSEIFDDQFSVERPDGSNFTLKIRSTKLEDSAMYFCASSERMGRETQYFGPGTRLLVL.

There are a few counts of this clonotype. The J gene is TRBJ2-7, the V gene TRBV20-1; TRBD2 aligns across 7 bases. The junction had 11 bases not matched to a gene; V was cut back by 6 bases and J by 6 bases. The CDR3 extends over 13 amino acids. Per germline, CDR1 DFQATT and CDR2 SNEGSKA (reference sequence). The CDR3 DNA is TGCAGTGCGGTGGGGGGGACTACCGTCGAGCAGTACTTC. It yields the protein CSAVGGTTVEQYF.

This clonotype was seen only a few times. The chain employs TRBV18 and TRBJ2-7; either TRBD1 or TRBD2 may fit D (5 bases each). This CDR3 has 14 residues. Between the trimmed V and J ends, which lost 4 bases and 6 bases, there was a span of 16 bases. CDR1 and CDR2 (germline): KGHSH, LQKENI. CDR3 residues: CASSQDRGGGEQYF. The CDR3 DNA sequence: TGTGCCAGCTCACAGGACCGTGGGGGTGGCGAGCAGTACTTC.

The chain couples TRBV5-1 to TRBJ2-3, with TRBD2 matching 13 bases. The CDR3 totals 15 residues. The J segment lost 6 bases and the V segment lost 4 bases, leaving 5 bases of the junction unmatched. The V gene's germline CDR1 is SGHRS and CDR2 YFSETQ. DNA of the CDR3: TGCGCCAGCAGCCGCGCGACTAGCGGGGGGGATACGCAGTATTTT. This codes for CASSRATSGGDTQYF.

Turning to this clonotype: A single base separates this from a much larger clone, so it may be a read error. This sequence joins TRBV9 and TRBJ2-1, with D maybe TRBD2 (6 bases). This CDR3 spans 16 amino acids. V gave up 0 bases and J gave up 2 bases, with 12 bases separating them. In germline, CDR1 is SGDLS, CDR2 YYNGEE. This CDR3 reads CASSVVTGAPYNEQFF. The CDR3 DNA reads TGTGCCAGCAGCGTAGTCACGGGAGCCCCCTACAATGAGCAGTTCTTC.

The CDR3 DNA sequence: TGTGCCAGCAGTTTAGGGGGACCGGTTGAGCAGTTCTTC. It specifies CASSLGGPVEQFF. The chain combines TRBV12-3 or TRBV12-4 with TRBJ2-1; either TRBD1 or TRBD2 may supply D (5 bases each). The CDR3 sequence is 13 residues long. Trimming took off 1 base at V and 9 bases at J, with 10 bases between the two ends.

V and J are TRBV12-3 or TRBV12-4 and TRBJ2-7, with 10 bases lining up with TRBD1. The V and J ends lost 5 bases and 5 bases, in that order; junction bases with no gene match: 12. The CDR3 contains 16 residues. CDR3 sequence: CASSARTGGTGDEQYF. In DNA form, the CDR3 reads TGTGCCAGCAGTGCCCGGACAGGGGGAACTGGCGACGAGCAGTACTTC.

The rearrangement uses TRBV30 and TRBJ2-1, with 13 bases matching TRBD2. The length of the CDR3 is 19 residues. With 3 bases clipped from V and 0 bases from J, the junction kept 11 bases outside the gene matches. From germline, CDR1 is GTSNPN and CDR2 SVGIG (reference sequence). CDR3 sequence reads: CAWRIYRTSGGHSYNEQFF. The CDR3 DNA sequence: TGTGCCTGGAGGATTTATCGGACTAGCGGGGGCCACTCCTACAATGAGCAGTTCTTC.

The chain uses TRBV5-1 and TRBJ2-1; no clear D gene. The V gene lost 4 bases and the J gene lost 6 bases, with 8 bases spanning the gap. The CDR3 runs to 12 residues. Germline V gene data show CDR1 as SGHRS and CDR2 as YFSETQ. The CDR3 here is CASSAEVNEQFF. The CDR3 DNA reads TGCGCCAGCAGCGCAGAGGTCAATGAGCAGTTCTTC.

The CDR3 region is CASSQGGTVNEKLFF. DNA of the CDR3: TGTGCCAGCAGCCAAGGGGGGACAGTGAATGAAAAACTGTTTTTT. J is TRBJ1-4 and V is TRBV12-3 or TRBV12-4; 7 bases align to TRBD1. The CDR3 loop spans 15 amino acids. V shed 6 bases, J shed 5 bases, and the junction held 9 bases outside the gene matches.

In this sample, this clonotype turned up a few times. The gene calls are TRBV6-6 and TRBJ2-1; 14 nucleotides line up with TRBD2. The germline CDR1 and CDR2 sequences are MNHNY and SVGAGI (reference sequence). The CDR3 totals 15 residues. With 6 bases clipped from V and 7 bases from J, the junction kept 5 bases outside the gene matches. The CDR3 DNA reads as TGTGCCAGCAGGGAGGGACTAGCGGGAGTTAATGAGCAGTTCTTC. Its protein is CASREGLAGVNEQFF.

Many counts were recorded for this clonotype. The chain combines TRBV6-5 with TRBJ2-1; D unresolved. Germline values: CDR1 MNHEY, CDR2 SVGAGI. This CDR3 region has 11 residues. V gave up 4 bases and J gave up 10 bases, with 8 bases separating them. CDR3 sequence reads: CASSSTREQFF. The DNA for the CDR3 is TGTGCCAGCAGTTCGACGCGCGAGCAGTTCTTC.

This clonotype was found a few times. This sequence joins TRBV12-3 or TRBV12-4 and TRBJ2-1; D might be TRBD2 (6 bases). V shed 3 bases and J shed 10 bases, with 16 bases lying between them. The CDR3 length is 14 residues. The CDR3 region is CASSLRGVIREQFF. For the CDR3, the DNA is TGTGCCAGCAGTTTGCGCGGGGTAATAAGGGAGCAGTTCTTC.

The genes are TRBV28 and TRBJ2-3; 8 bases map to TRBD2. The trim removed 3 bases at V and 3 bases at J, leaving 11 bases unmatched. CDR3 length: 17 amino acids. Germline loops: CDR1 MDHEN, CDR2 SYDVKM. CDR3 nucleotide sequence: TGTGCCAGCAGTTTCCTTCCGCTAGCGGGCATAACAGATACGCAGTATTTT. This translates into CASSFLPLAGITDTQYF.

The rearrangement links TRBV30 to TRBJ1-5, with 7 positions matching TRBD1. Unmatched junction bases numbered 5, after V lost 2 bases and J lost 4 bases. Per germline, CDR1 GTSNPN and CDR2 SVGIG (reference sequence). This CDR3 region has 14 residues. CDR3 residues: CAWSRDSFNQPQHF. In DNA, the CDR3 is TGTGCCTGGAGTAGGGACAGTTTTAATCAGCCCCAGCATTTT.

The rearrangement joins TRBV20-1 to TRBJ1-6, with 9 bases that match TRBD1. CDR3 length equals 16 residues. CDR1 is DFQATT and CDR2 is SNEGSKA in the germline V gene (reference sequence). V shed 3 bases and J 7 bases; nucleotides not matched to a gene: 10. The DNA of the CDR3 is TGCAGTGCTAGTCCCACAGGGGGCGCACTGAATTCACCCCTCCACTTT. Translation: CSASPTGGALNSPLHF.

This clonotype was counted a few times. This chain links TRBV6-6 with TRBJ2-1; no firm D call. Looked up from germline, CDR1 is MNHNY and CDR2 is SVGAGI (reference sequence). Trimming took 2 bases from V and 0 from J, leaving 11 bases between them. The CDR3 runs 16 residues. This chain's CDR3 is CASSYIGTSSYNEQFF. For the CDR3, the DNA is TGTGCCAGCAGTTACATTGGCACAAGCTCCTACAATGAGCAGTTCTTC.

This clonotype was seen more than once but under ten times. The chain employs TRBV5-1 and TRBJ1-2; D ambiguous. With 0 bases removed from V and 3 bases from J, the gap between germline ends came to 15 bases. The germline gives CDR1 SGHRS, CDR2 YFSETQ. The CDR3 covers 16 residues. Here the CDR3 DNA reads TGCGCCAGCAGCTTGGTGTTATCTTCGGGAGACTATGGCTACACCTTC. It codes for CASSLVLSSGDYGYTF. Full variable domain (rest looked up from reference TRBV5-1 and TRBJ1-2): KAGVTQTPRYLIKTRGQQVTLSCSPISGHRSVSWYQQTPGQGLQFLFEYFSETQRNKGNFPGRFSGRQFSNSRSEMNVSTLELGDSALYLCASSLVLSSGDYGYTFGSGTRLTVV.

The genes are TRBV7-9 and TRBJ2-3; 10 bases agree with TRBD2. The CDR3 is 15 amino acids. The ends lost 6 bases at V and 4 bases at J; junction bases unmatched: 7. Germline values: CDR1 SEHNR, CDR2 FQNEAQ (reference sequence). CDR3 protein: CASRLSGGASDTQYF. Written as DNA, the CDR3 is TGTGCCAGCAGACTAAGCGGGGGGGCCTCAGATACGCAGTATTTT.

This clonotype was seen more than once but under ten times. V and J are TRBV7-2 and TRBJ2-5; 11 nucleotides match TRBD2. CDR1 and CDR2 from the germline V gene are SGHTA and FQGNSA. CDR3 length equals 14 residues. Trimming took 0 bases from V and 9 from J; bases not matched to a gene: 3. CDR3 in DNA: TGTGCCAGCAGCTTAGCACTAGCGGGAGTCCCCCAGTACTTC. Protein product: CASSLALAGVPQYF.

In this sample, this clonotype turned up a few times. The chain uses TRBV30 and TRBJ1-4; maybe TRBD1 (5 bases). The CDR3 consists of 13 residues. With 1 base removed from V and 8 bases from J, the gap between germline ends came to 11 bases. Germline CDR1 is GTSNPN and CDR2 is SVGIG (reference sequence). The CDR3 protein is CAWSGGGTEKLFF. The CDR3 DNA is TGTGCCTGGAGTGGGGGGGGTACGGAAAAACTGTTTTTT.

V and J are TRBV7-3 and TRBJ2-2; D is possibly TRBD1 (6 bases). The CDR3 is made up of 15 amino acids. Germline-derived CDR1 and CDR2 are SGHTA and FQGTGA. The V and J ends lost 1 base and 3 bases respectively, with 9 bases between them. CDR3 amino acids: CASSLKGHDTGELFF. The CDR3 nucleotides read TGTGCCAGCAGCTTAAAGGGACACGACACCGGGGAGCTGTTTTTT.

The chain has TRBV27 and TRBJ1-1; D is unresolved. Trimming stripped 4 bases from V and 0 bases from J, with 9 bases between. The germline V gene encodes CDR1 MNHEY and CDR2 SMNVEV (reference sequence). CDR3 length: 14 residues. The chain's CDR3 is CASSSGFMNTEAFF. CDR3 DNA: TGTGCCAGCAGTTCAGGCTTCATGAACACTGAAGCTTTCTTT.

The chain couples TRBV6-2 or TRBV6-3 to TRBJ2-7; D may correspond to TRBD1 or TRBD2 (5 bases each). CDR3 size: 15 residues. Trimming removed 6 bases at V and 2 bases at J, with 17 bases between. Germline CDR1 and CDR2: MNHEY and SVGEGT. CDR3 DNA sequence: TGTGCCAGCAGCCAGCCCAGGGAGTTCGCCTACGAGCAGTACTTC. It encodes CASSQPREFAYEQYF.

V usage is TRBV27 and J usage is TRBJ1-2; D unresolved. Per germline, CDR1 MNHEY and CDR2 SMNVEV (reference sequence). The CDR3 sequence is 13 residues long. The germline V and J ends were trimmed by 5 bases and 7 bases, with 14 bases remaining between them. CDR3 nucleotides: TGTGCCAGCAGTCCTGACGGGTGGGGTGGCTACACCTTC. Its translation: CASSPDGWGGYTF.

The chain employs TRBV12-5 and TRBJ2-4; 8 bases are shared with TRBD1. The J call is doubtful: the DNA matches TRBJ2-7 better. The CDR3 totals 14 residues. CDR1 LGHNT and CDR2 FRNRAP come from the germline V gene. CDR3 residues: CASGLVTGVDEQYF. The CDR3 region has the DNA TGTGCTAGTGGTTTGGTGACAGGGGTGGACGAGCAGTACTTC.

CDR3 bases: TGTGCCAGCAGTTACGCAGGGGCCGTCTATGGCTACACCTTC. Its protein product is CASSYAGAVYGYTF. The chain uses TRBV6-5 and TRBJ1-2, with D perhaps matching TRBD1 (6 bases). This CDR3 spans 14 amino acids. V lost 2 bases and J 4 bases, leaving 11 bases between the germline ends. Per the germline V gene, CDR1 is MNHEY and CDR2 is SVGAGI.

This clonotype was detected a few times. The V and J genes are TRBV6-5 and TRBJ1-1; TRBD1 agrees at 9 bases. V was pared by 4 bases and J by 7 bases, with 7 bases of the junction left unmatched. The CDR3 loop spans 14 amino acids. CDR1 and CDR2 (germline): MNHEY, SVGAGI. The CDR3 reads CASSWPGQGGEAFF. The CDR3 DNA sequence: TGTGCCAGCAGTTGGCCGGGACAGGGCGGTGAAGCTTTCTTT.